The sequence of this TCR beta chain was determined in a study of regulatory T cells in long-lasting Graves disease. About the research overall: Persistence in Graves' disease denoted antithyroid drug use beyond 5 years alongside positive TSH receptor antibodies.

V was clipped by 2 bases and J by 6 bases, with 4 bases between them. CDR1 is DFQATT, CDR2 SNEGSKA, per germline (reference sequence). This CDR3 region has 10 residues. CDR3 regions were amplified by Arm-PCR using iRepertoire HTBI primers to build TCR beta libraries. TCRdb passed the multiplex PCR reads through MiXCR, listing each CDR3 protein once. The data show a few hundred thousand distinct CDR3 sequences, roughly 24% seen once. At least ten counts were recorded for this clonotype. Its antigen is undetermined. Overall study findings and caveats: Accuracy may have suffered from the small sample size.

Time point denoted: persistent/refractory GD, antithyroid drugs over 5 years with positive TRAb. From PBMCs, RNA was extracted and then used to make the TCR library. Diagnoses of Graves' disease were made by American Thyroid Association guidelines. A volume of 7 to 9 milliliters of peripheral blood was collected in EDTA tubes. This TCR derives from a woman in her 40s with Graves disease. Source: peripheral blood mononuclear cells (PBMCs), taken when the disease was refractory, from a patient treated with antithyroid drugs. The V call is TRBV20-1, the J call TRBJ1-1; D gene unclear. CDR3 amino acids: CSARNAEAFF. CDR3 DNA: TGCAGTGCTAGAAATGCTGAAGCTTTCTTT.